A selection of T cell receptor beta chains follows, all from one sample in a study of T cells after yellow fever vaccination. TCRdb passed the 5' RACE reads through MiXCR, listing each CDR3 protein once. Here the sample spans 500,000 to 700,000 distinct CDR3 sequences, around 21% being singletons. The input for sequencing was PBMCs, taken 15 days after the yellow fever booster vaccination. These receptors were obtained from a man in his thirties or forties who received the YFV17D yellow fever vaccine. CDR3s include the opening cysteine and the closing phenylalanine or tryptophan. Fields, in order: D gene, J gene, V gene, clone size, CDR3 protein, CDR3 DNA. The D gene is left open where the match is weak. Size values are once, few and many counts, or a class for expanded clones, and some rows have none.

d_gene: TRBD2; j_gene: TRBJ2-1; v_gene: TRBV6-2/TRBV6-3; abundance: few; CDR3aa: CASRIGLAGNNEQFF; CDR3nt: TGTGCCAGCAGAATAGGACTAGCGGGGAACAATGAGCAGTTCTTC
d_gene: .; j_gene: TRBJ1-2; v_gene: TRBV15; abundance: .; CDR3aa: CATSREPRGDYGYTF; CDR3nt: TGTGCCACCAGCAGAGAGCCTCGGGGGGACTATGGCTACACCTTC
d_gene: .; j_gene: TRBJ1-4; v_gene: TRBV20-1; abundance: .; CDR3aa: CSASLSRNEKLFF; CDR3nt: TGCAGTGCTAGTCTTTCGCGGAATGAAAAACTGTTTTTT
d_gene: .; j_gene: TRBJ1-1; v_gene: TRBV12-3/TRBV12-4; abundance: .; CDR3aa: CASSFYGAGEAFF; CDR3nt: TGTGCCAGCAGTTTTTACGGGGCAGGCGAAGCTTTCTTT
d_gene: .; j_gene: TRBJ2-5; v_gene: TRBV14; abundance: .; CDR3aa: CASSPRDRGSSGRLAGRQETQYF; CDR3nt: TGTGCCAGCAGCCCCCGGGACAGGGGGTCCTCGGGACGACTAGCGGGTCGGCAAGAGACCCAGTACTTC
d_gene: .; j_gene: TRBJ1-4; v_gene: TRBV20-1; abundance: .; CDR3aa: CSARDVTRGREKLFF; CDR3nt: TGCAGTGCTAGAGACGTGACAAGGGGGAGAGAAAAACTGTTTTTT
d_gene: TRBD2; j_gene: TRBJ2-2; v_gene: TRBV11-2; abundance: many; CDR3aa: CASSLEGLAGFTNTGELFF; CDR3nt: TGTGCCAGCAGCTTAGAAGGACTAGCGGGGTTTACGAACACCGGGGAGCTGTTTTTT
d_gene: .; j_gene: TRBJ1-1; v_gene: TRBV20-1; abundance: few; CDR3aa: CSANPPGGTEAFF; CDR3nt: TGCAGTGCTAATCCCCCCGGGGGCACTGAAGCTTTCTTT
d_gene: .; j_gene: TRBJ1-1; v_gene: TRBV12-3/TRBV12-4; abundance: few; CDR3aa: CASSTGGAAEAFF; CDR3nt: TGTGCCAGCAGCACCGGGGGTGCAGCTGAAGCTTTCTTT
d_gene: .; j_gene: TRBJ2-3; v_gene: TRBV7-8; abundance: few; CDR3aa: CASSLDRLLRDTQYF; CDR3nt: TGTGCCAGCAGCTTAGACCGGCTTCTCCGAGATACGCAGTATTTT
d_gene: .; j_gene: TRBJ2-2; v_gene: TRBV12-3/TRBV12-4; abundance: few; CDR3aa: CASSPPLGGGYTGELFF; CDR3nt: TGTGCCAGCAGTCCACCCCTGGGAGGGGGTTACACCGGGGAGCTGTTTTTT
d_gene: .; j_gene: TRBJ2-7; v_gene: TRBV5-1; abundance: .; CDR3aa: CASSLDGLSYEQYF; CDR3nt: TGCGCCAGCAGCTTGGACGGGCTCTCCTACGAGCAGTACTTC
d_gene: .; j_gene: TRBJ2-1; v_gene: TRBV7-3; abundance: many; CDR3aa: CASSLIHYNEQFF; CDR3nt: TGTGCCAGCAGCTTAATACATTACAATGAGCAGTTCTTC
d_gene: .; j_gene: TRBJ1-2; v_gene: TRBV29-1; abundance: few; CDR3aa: CSVDIANYGYTF; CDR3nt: TGCAGCGTTGATATAGCTAACTATGGCTACACCTTC
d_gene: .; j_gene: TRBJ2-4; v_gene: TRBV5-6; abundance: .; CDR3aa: CASRAGQNIQYF; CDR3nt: TGTGCCAGCAGAGCTGGACAAAACATTCAGTACTTC
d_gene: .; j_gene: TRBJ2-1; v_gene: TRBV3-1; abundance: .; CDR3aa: CASSLRPHEQFF; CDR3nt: TGTGCCAGCAGCCTGAGACCACATGAGCAGTTCTTC
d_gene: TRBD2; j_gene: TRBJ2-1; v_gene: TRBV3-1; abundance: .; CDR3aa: CASSLGTSGTRLEQFF; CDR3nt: TGTGCCAGCAGCCTCGGGACTAGCGGGACCCGGCTTGAGCAGTTCTTC
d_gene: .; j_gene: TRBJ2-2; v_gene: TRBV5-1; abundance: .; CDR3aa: CASSPYGTIQTGELFF; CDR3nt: TGCGCCAGCAGCCCCTACGGGACGATACAGACCGGGGAGCTGTTTTTT
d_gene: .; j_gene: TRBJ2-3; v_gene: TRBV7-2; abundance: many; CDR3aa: CASSSTADTQYF; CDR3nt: TGTGCCAGCAGCTCAACAGCAGATACGCAGTATTTT
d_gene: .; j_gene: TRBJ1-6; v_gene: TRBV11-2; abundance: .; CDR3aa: CASSLASANNSPLHF; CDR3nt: TGTGCCAGCAGCCTAGCCTCGGCAAATAATTCACCCCTCCACTTT
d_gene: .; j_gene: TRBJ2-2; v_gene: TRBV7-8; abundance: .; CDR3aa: CASSLALRAGELFF; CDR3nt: TGTGCCAGCAGCTTAGCGCTCCGTGCCGGGGAGCTGTTTTTT
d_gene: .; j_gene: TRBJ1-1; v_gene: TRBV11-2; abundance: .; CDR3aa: CASSLVPRSEAFF; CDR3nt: TGTGCCAGCAGCTTAGTGCCGCGGTCCGAAGCTTTCTTT
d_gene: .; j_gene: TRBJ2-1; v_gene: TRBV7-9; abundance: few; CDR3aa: CASSLGGRGNQQFF; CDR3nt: TGTGCCAGCAGCTTAGGGGGTCGGGGGAATCAGCAGTTCTTC
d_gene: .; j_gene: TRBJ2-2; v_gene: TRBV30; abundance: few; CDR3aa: CAWSVTGRGTGELFF; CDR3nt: TGTGCCTGGAGTGTAACAGGGAGGGGTACCGGGGAGCTGTTTTTT
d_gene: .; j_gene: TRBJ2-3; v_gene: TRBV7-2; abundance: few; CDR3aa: CASSLAPKSSGADTQYF; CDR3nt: TGTGCCAGCAGCTTAGCCCCTAAGTCCTCTGGGGCAGATACGCAGTATTTT
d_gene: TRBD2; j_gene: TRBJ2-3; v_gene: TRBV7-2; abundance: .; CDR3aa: CASRWASGDTDTQYF; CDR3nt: TGTGCCAGCAGATGGGCTAGCGGAGACACAGATACGCAGTATTTT
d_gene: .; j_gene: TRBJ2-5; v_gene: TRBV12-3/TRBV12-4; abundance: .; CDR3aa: CASSNSLGETQYF; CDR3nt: TGTGCCAGCAGTAATAGTCTGGGCGAGACCCAGTACTTC
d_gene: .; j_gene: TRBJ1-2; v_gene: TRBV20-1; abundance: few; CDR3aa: CSASYGTNYGYTF; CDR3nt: TGCAGTGCTAGTTACGGTACTAACTATGGCTACACCTTC
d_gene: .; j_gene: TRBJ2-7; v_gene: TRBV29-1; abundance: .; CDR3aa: CSVSSSTGGGYEQYF; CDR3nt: TGCAGCGTTTCTTCCTCAACTGGGGGAGGTTACGAGCAGTACTTC
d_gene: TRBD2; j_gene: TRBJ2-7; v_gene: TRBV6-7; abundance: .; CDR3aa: CASSKIRTSGVYEQYF; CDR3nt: TGTGCCAGCAGTAAAATTCGGACTAGCGGAGTATACGAGCAGTACTTC
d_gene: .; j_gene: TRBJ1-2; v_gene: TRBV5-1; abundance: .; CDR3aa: CASSELGGLKGYTF; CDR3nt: TGCGCCAGCAGCGAATTGGGCGGCCTTAAAGGCTACACCTTC
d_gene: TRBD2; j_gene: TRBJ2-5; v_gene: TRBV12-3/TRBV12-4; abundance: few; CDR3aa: CASSFGLAGDETQYF; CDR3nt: TGTGCCAGCAGTTTTGGGCTAGCGGGAGATGAGACCCAGTACTTC
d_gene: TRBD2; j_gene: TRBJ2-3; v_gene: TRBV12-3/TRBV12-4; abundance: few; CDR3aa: CASSFGTSASTDTQYF; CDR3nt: TGTGCCAGCAGTTTTGGGACTAGCGCCAGCACAGATACGCAGTATTTT